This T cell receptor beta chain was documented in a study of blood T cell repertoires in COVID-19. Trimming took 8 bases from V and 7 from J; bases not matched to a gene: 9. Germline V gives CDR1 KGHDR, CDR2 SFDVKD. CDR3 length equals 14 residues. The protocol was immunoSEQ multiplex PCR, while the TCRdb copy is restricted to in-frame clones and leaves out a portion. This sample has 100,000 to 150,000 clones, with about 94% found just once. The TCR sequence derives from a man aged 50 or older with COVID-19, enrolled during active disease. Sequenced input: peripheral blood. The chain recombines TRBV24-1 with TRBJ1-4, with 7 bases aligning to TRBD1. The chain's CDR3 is CATIGTVGIEKLFF. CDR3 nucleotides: TGTGCCACCATCGGGACAGTAGGAATTGAAAAACTGTTTTTT.